This T cell receptor (beta chain) was identified during a study of OX40 agonist ivuxolimab in advanced cancers. For the study at large: The dose-escalation cohort was around 83% male, with a mean age of around 60 years, ranging roughly 20 to 90.

V lost 2 bases and J lost 2, with 11 bases in between. The length of the CDR3 is 15 residues. Repertoires were generated with immunoSEQ multiplex PCR, while TCRdb's copy carries only in-frame clones and drops some. The profile covers tens of thousands of clones, with just under 85% appearing a single time and roughly 2% taken by the ten largest. The receptor was derived from an adult with an advanced solid tumor such as melanoma, head and neck, liver or kidney cancer. The material was CD4+ or CD8+ T cells sorted from blood, obtained in a trial of the OX40 agonist ivuxolimab. The chain joins TRBV5-3 to TRBJ1-5; D not resolved. TRBV5-3 falls under the ORF class, with uncertain function. The CDR3 here is CARSLISVGNQPQHF. CDR3 DNA: TGTGCCAGAAGCTTAATATCCGTGGGCAATCAGCCCCAGCATTTT.